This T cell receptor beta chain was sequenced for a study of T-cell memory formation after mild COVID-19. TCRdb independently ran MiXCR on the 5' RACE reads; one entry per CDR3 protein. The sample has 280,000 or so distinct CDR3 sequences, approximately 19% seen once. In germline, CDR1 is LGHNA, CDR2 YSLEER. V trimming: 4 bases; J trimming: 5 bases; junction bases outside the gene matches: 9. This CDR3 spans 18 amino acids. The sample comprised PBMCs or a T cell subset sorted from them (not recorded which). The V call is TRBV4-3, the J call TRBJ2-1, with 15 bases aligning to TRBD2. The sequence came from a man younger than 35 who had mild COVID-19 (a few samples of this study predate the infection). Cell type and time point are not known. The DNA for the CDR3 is TGCGCCAGCAGCCTCCCGGGGACTAGCGGGGGGACAGACAATGAGCAGTTCTTC. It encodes CASSLPGTSGGTDNEQFF.